This T cell receptor (beta chain) was captured by sequencing in a study of blood T cell repertoires in COVID-19. About the research overall: Acute and convalescent COVID-19 samples came from the United States, Italy and Spain.

The table lists this clone with a count of one. The V gene lost 0 bases and the J gene lost 10 bases, with 13 bases spanning the gap. Per the germline V gene, CDR1 is LGHDT and CDR2 is YNNKEL (reference sequence). CDR3 length: 14 amino acids. Per the authors' pipeline: The assay estimated nucleated cells by amplifying reference gene primers. Produced via immunoSEQ multiplex PCR; TCRdb's table is partial and in-frame only. The DNA was the basis for D and trimming; V, J and clone size are from that table. The sample shows roughly 180,000 clones, 75% to 90% of them seen only once. The source is an older woman with acute or convalescent COVID-19. This chain connects TRBV3-1 (or the pseudogene TRBV3-2) to TRBJ2-1; perhaps TRBD1 as D (5 bases). The sequenced sample was peripheral blood. In nucleotides, the CDR3 is TGTGCCAGCAGCCAAGAAGGGGTCTACGGGGAGCAGTTCTTC. It translates to CASSQEGVYGEQFF.